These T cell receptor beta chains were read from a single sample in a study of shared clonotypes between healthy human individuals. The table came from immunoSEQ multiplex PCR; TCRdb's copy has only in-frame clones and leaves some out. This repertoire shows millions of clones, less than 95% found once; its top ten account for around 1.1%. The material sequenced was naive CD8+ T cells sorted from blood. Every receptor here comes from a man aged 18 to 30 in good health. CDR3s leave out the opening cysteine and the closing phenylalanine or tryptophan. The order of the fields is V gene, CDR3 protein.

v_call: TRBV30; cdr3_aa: AWWGGRGTDTQY
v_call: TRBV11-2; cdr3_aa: ASSLDPGTGYEQY
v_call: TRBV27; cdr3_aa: ASSLGVTGPHEQY
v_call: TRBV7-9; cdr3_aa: ASSLAETGSYEQY
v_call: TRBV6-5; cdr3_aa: ASSPGGEETQY
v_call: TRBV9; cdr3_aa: ASSVDREAEQF
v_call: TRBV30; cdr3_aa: AWTGGISGEKLF
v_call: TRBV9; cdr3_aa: ASSAPGQGMGDTQY
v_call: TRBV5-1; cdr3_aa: ASSLEQATGEQF
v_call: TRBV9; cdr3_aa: ASSVGVSYEQY
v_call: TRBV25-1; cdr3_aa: ASSESAWATGFSYEQY
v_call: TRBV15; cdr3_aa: ATSRGRTGSSYEQY
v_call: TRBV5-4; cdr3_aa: ASSGGPNTEAF
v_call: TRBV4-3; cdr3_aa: ASSQGTGGRYEQY
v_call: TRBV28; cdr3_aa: ASSSWAMNTEAF
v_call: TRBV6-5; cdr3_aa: ASSNPGFNEQF